Below, 14 T cell receptor beta chains from the same sample are listed, as sequenced in a study of blood T cells in healthy people across ages. A sample-barcoded 5' primer and a J-beta primer mix were used in a second PCR of roughly 7 to 12 cycles. MiXCR, applied by TCRdb to the 5' RACE reads, yields one record per CDR3 protein. Here the sample spans hundreds of thousands of distinct CDR3 sequences, under 25% being singletons. Source material: blood. Receptors originate from a man aged 65 to 85 in good health.

This clonotype was observed a handful of times. The rearrangement joins TRBV27 to TRBJ2-3, with TRBD2 matching 7 bases. CDR3 length: 14 amino acids. V gave up 7 bases and J gave up 2 bases; unmatched junction bases: 6. CDR1 and CDR2 from the germline V gene are MNHEY and SMNVEV (reference sequence). The CDR3 loop reads CASMKRGYTDTQYF. The CDR3 coding sequence is TGTGCCAGCATGAAGCGGGGATACACAGATACGCAGTATTTT.

This clonotype was counted a few times. The rearrangement joins TRBV28 to TRBJ2-1, with a possible D match to TRBD2 (5 bases). Judging by the DNA end, TRBJ2-5 fits better; the J call may be wrong. Germline CDR1 is MDHEN and CDR2 is SYDVKM. This CDR3 spans 14 amino acids. The CDR3 bases are TGTGCCAGCAGTCCCCGGACTGGACGGGGGACCCAGTACTTC. This encodes CASSPRTGRGTQYF.

The chain employs TRBV25-1 and TRBJ1-2; D is uncertain. The CDR3 totals 15 residues. Looked up from germline, CDR1 is MGHDK and CDR2 is SYGVNS. Trimming pared 4 bases from V and 5 bases from J, leaving 17 bases between. CDR3 amino acids: CASSGEDWSRYGYTF. CDR3 in DNA: TGTGCCAGCAGTGGTGAAGACTGGAGTCGGTATGGCTACACCTTC.

The chain recombines TRBV4-1 with TRBJ2-3; 7 bases match TRBD1. There are 18 residues in the CDR3. V dropped 1 base and J dropped 2; count of bases not matched to a gene: 12. Per germline, CDR1 MGHRA and CDR2 YSYEKL. The CDR3 sequence: CASSQVGRQGGHTDTQYF. DNA for the CDR3: TGCGCCAGCAGCCAAGTGGGCCGACAGGGCGGTCACACAGATACGCAGTATTTT.

J is TRBJ2-1 and V is TRBV3-1; TRBD2 aligns across 9 bases. V was clipped by 7 bases and J by 11 bases; unmatched bases: 12. Germline V gives CDR1 LGHDT, CDR2 YNNKEL (reference sequence). The CDR3 is 14 amino acids. The chain's CDR3 is CASTHAAGGPQQFF. Here the CDR3 DNA reads TGTGCCAGCACCCACGCAGCGGGGGGCCCCCAGCAGTTCTTC.

In its sample, this clonotype was seen many times. The chain recombines TRBV20-1 with TRBJ2-5; 7 bases align to TRBD1. Trimming took 4 bases from V and 5 from J; bases not matched to a gene: 13. CDR1 and CDR2 (germline): DFQATT, SNEGSKA (reference sequence). CDR3 size: 15 residues. The CDR3 protein is CSAMPQGVPGETQYF. The CDR3 DNA sequence: TGCAGTGCTATGCCTCAGGGGGTCCCTGGGGAGACCCAGTACTTC.

Ten or more counts support this clonotype. DNA of the CDR3: TGCGCCAGCAGCCAAGATCACGGACAGGGTTACAATGAGCAGTTCTTC. This encodes CASSQDHGQGYNEQFF. The J gene is TRBJ2-1, the V gene TRBV4-3; 8 bases align to TRBD1. With V trimmed by 0 bases and J by 4 bases, 5 bases remained unmatched. Germline V lookup: CDR1 LGHNA, CDR2 YSLEER. CDR3 size: 16 residues.

V is TRBV7-9 and J is TRBJ2-5; D is unresolved. The DNA end is more similar to TRBJ2-7, so the J call may be wrong. CDR1 and CDR2 from the germline V gene are SEHNR and FQNEAQ (reference sequence). The CDR3 extends over 12 amino acids. The CDR3 sequence is CASSFRQHEQYF. CDR3 DNA: TGTGCCAGCTCGTTTCGGCAGCACGAGCAGTACTTC.

This clonotype was counted only a few times. This chain connects TRBV5-1 to TRBJ2-1; TRBD2 matches at 7 bases. Per germline, CDR1 SGHRS and CDR2 YFSETQ. The CDR3 length is 15 residues. V was pared by 4 bases and J by 5 bases, with 9 bases of the junction left unmatched. The CDR3 nucleotides are TGCGCCAGCAGCCCAGTGGGAGCGGGGAACAATGAGCAGTTCTTC. This sequence encodes CASSPVGAGNNEQFF. Combining the CDR3 with reference TRBV5-1 and TRBJ2-1 gives the whole variable domain KAGVTQTPRYLIKTRGQQVTLSCSPISGHRSVSWYQQTPGQGLQFLFEYFSETQRNKGNFPGRFSGRQFSNSRSEMNVSTLELGDSALYLCASSPVGAGNNEQFFGPGTRLTVL.

This clonotype has more than one count but fewer than ten. The chain is built from TRBV20-1 and TRBJ2-4; D may be TRBD1 (6 bases). Trimming shortened V by 6 bases and J by 0 bases, and 9 bases separated the two germline ends. Germline CDR1 reads DFQATT; CDR2 reads SNEGSKA (reference sequence). The CDR3 has 13 residues. CDR3 sequence reads: CSAVDRAKNIQYF. The CDR3 bases are TGCAGTGCGGTGGACAGAGCCAAAAACATTCAGTACTTC.

For the CDR3, the DNA is TGTGCCAGCAGCCAAGTTACTAGAGTAGAGACCCAGTACTTC. Translating it yields CASSQVTRVETQYF. The chain is built from TRBV3-1 and TRBJ2-5; maybe TRBD2 (5 bases). Trimming cost V 1 base and J 4 bases, with 10 bases left between them. The germline CDR1 and CDR2 sequences are LGHDT and YNNKEL (reference sequence). The CDR3 runs 14 residues.

V gene TRBV12-3 or TRBV12-4 combines with J gene TRBJ2-7; TRBD1 might be the D (5 bases). This CDR3 has 13 amino acids. The V gene lost 4 bases and the J gene lost 1 base, with 8 bases spanning the gap. CDR3 amino acids: CASSSAGSYEQYF. For the CDR3, the DNA is TGTGCCAGCAGTTCCGCAGGGTCCTACGAGCAGTACTTC.

To note about this clonotype: A single base separates this from a much larger clone, so it may be a read error. The chain recombines TRBV7-9 with TRBJ2-2; 9 positions match TRBD1. The length of the CDR3 is 15 residues. Germline assignment: CDR1 SEHNR and CDR2 FQNEAQ (reference sequence). In DNA, the CDR3 is TGTGCCAGCAGTCCCGGGACAGGGAACGCCGGGGAGCTGTTTTTT. Translated: CASSPGTGNAGELFF.

This clonotype was seen at least ten times. The chain couples TRBV28 to TRBJ2-2, with D hard to call. The CDR3 is 11 residues long. V gave up 6 bases and J gave up 3 bases, with 2 bases separating them. Germline CDR1 reads MDHEN; CDR2 reads SYDVKM. In DNA form, the CDR3 reads TGTGCCAGCAGAGACACCGGGGAGCTGTTTTTT. It translates to CASRDTGELFF.